A selection of T cell receptor beta chains follows, all from one sample in a study of cytomegalovirus exposure and HLA in healthy donors. Sequencing was performed with immunoSEQ multiplex PCR; in TCRdb, only in-frame clones are kept and a portion is missing. The table shows about 150,000 clones, with 70% to 80% occurring only once. The sequencing sample was made of PBMCs. The receptors derive from a human donor in good health. Both conserved end residues are part of each CDR3. A D gene is named only where the DNA matches it firmly. Size is stated for part of the rows, as once, few or many counts, or as a class when the clone is expanded.

clone_size d_call j_call v_call cdr3_aa cdr3_nt
once NA TRBJ2-3 TRBV12-5 CASGLLGVTDTQYF TGTGCTAGTGGTTTGCTAGGCGTCACAGATACGCAGTATTTT
NA TRBD2 TRBJ2-1 TRBV2 CASSEPGTSAREQFF TGTGCCAGCAGTGAGCCGGGGACTAGCGCCCGAGAGCAGTTCTTC
NA TRBD2 TRBJ2-1 TRBV12-5 CASGFSSGETEQFF TGTGCTAGTGGTTTCAGTAGCGGGGAAACTGAGCAGTTCTTC
NA NA TRBJ1-2 TRBV6-5 CASSYSPGVGGYTF TGTGCCAGCAGTTACTCGCCAGGGGTTGGTGGCTACACCTTC
NA TRBD2 TRBJ2-7 TRBV5-1 CASSLVGGRNYEQYF TGCGCCAGCAGCTTGGTGGGGGGGAGGAATTACGAGCAGTACTTC
NA NA TRBJ1-3 TRBV2 CASSDFRTAGNTIYF TGTGCCAGCAGTGACTTCAGGACAGCTGGAAACACCATATATTTT
once TRBD1 TRBJ2-2 TRBV12-5 CASGLADRETGELFF TGTGCTAGTGGTTTGGCGGACAGGGAAACCGGGGAGCTGTTTTTT
once NA TRBJ2-7 TRBV5-1 CASSPPLTGTYEQYF TGCGCCAGCAGCCCGCCCCTGACAGGCACCTACGAGCAGTACTTC
few TRBD2 TRBJ2-3 TRBV7-9 CASSFSGRVTDTQYF TGTGCCAGCAGCTTTAGCGGGAGGGTGACAGATACGCAGTATTTT
NA NA TRBJ1-2 TRBV7-2 CASSLWVGGLDGYTF TGTGCCAGCAGCTTATGGGTGGGGGGTCTCGATGGCTACACCTTC
NA TRBD1 TRBJ1-1 TRBV6-5 CASSYIGGGTEAFF TGTGCCAGCAGTTACATAGGGGGCGGCACTGAAGCTTTCTTT
NA NA TRBJ1-6 TRBV27 CASTLYTGNNSPLHF TGTGCCAGCACCCTTTATACAGGCAATAATTCACCCCTCCACTTT
NA NA TRBJ1-5 TRBV2 CASRGGLYQPQHF TGTGCCAGCAGGGGGGGGCTGTATCAGCCCCAGCATTTT
NA TRBD2 TRBJ2-1 TRBV29-1 CSALPLGGGRGGNEQFF TGCAGCGCGCTCCCCCTAGGCGGCGGGAGGGGGGGGAATGAGCAGTTCTTC
NA TRBD1 TRBJ1-4 TRBV10-2 CASRARDRGQNEKLFF TGCGCCAGCAGAGCACGCGACCGGGGACAGAATGAAAAACTGTTTTTT
NA TRBD1 TRBJ2-7 TRBV19 CASSILSAGGNEQYF TGTGCCAGTAGTATTCTATCTGCAGGGGGCAACGAGCAGTACTTC
NA TRBD1 TRBJ2-2 TRBV7-6 CASSSPTGGGELFF TGTGCCAGCAGCTCACCGACAGGGGGAGGGGAGCTGTTTTTT
NA NA TRBJ1-5 TRBV14 CASSQGRGDNQPQHF TGTGCCAGCAGCCAAGGTCGGGGTGACAATCAGCCCCAGCATTTT
NA NA TRBJ2-7 TRBV6-5 CASSYRRDNSYEQYF TGTGCCAGCAGTTACCGCCGGGACAACTCCTACGAGCAGTACTTC
NA TRBD2 TRBJ2-5 TRBV28 CASSLIPGLAGSLEAAQYF TGTGCCAGCAGCCTCATCCCGGGACTAGCGGGATCCCTTGAGGCGGCCCAGTACTTC
few NA TRBJ1-2 TRBV29-1 CSAPSGYGYTF TGCAGTGCTCCTTCGGGGTATGGCTACACCTTC
NA NA TRBJ2-1 TRBV29-1 CSALDSPYNEQFF TGCAGCGCCCTGGACAGCCCCTACAATGAGCAGTTCTTC
NA TRBD1 TRBJ1-2 TRBV19 CASSTSAGTAPKSGYTF TGTGCCAGTAGTACTTCGGCTGGGACAGCCCCTAAATCGGGCTACACCTTC
NA TRBD2 TRBJ2-5 TRBV5-4 CASSSGGRLEETQYF TGTGCCAGCAGCTCGGGAGGGAGGTTAGAAGAGACCCAGTACTTC
NA TRBD1 TRBJ1-1 TRBV29-1 CSVDRGQGGAFF TGCAGCGTTGACAGGGGGCAAGGCGGAGCTTTCTTT
NA NA TRBJ2-3 TRBV19 CASLGRGPDTQYF TGTGCCAGTCTTGGAAGGGGCCCAGATACGCAGTATTTT
NA TRBD2 TRBJ2-3 TRBV9 CASSVAPPASGGDTQYF TGTGCCAGCAGCGTAGCTCCTCCGGCTAGCGGGGGAGATACGCAGTATTTT
NA NA TRBJ1-2 TRBV7-2 CASSFRRISNYGYTF TGTGCCAGCAGCTTTAGGAGGATATCTAACTATGGCTACACCTTC
NA NA TRBJ2-2 TRBV6-5 CASSYRTGELFF TGTGCCAGCAGTTATCGCACCGGGGAGCTGTTTTTT
NA NA TRBJ2-6 TRBV4-3 CASSQVGGGANVLTF TGCGCCAGCAGCCAAGTGGGGGGTGGGGCCAACGTCCTGACTTTC
NA NA TRBJ2-7 TRBV1 CTSSRGWGAGGYDEQYF TGCACCAGCAGCCGAGGTTGGGGGGCAGGGGGCTACGACGAGCAGTACTTC
NA TRBD1 TRBJ1-1 TRBV6-6 CASSWGDSEAFF TGTGCCAGCAGTTGGGGGGACAGTGAAGCTTTCTTT
NA TRBD1 TRBJ2-2 TRBV14 CASSHLRDSINTGELFF TGTGCCAGCAGCCACCTCCGGGACAGCATAAACACCGGGGAGCTGTTTTTT
NA NA TRBJ1-6 TRBV6-5 CATGPGEAWNSPLHF TGTGCCACCGGTCCCGGGGAGGCTTGGAATTCACCCCTCCACTTT
NA TRBD1 TRBJ2-3 TRBV7-6 CASSARGPDRSSDTQYF TGTGCCAGCAGCGCCAGGGGACCGGACAGGTCTTCAGATACGCAGTATTTT
NA NA TRBJ2-1 TRBV19 CASSKSIDSYNEQFF TGTGCCAGTAGTAAGTCGATAGATTCGTACAATGAGCAGTTCTTC
NA TRBD2 TRBJ2-1 TRBV5-5 CASSLSGAGGPYNEQFF TGTGCCAGCAGCTTGTCAGGAGCGGGAGGACCCTACAATGAGCAGTTCTTC
NA NA TRBJ2-3 TRBV1 CTSSQGGGGTDTQYF TGCACCAGCAGCCAAGGCGGGGGGGGCACAGATACGCAGTATTTT
NA TRBD1 TRBJ2-7 TRBV4-1 CASSQDFGQGASYEQYF TGCGCCAGCAGCCAAGATTTTGGGCAGGGGGCCTCATACGAGCAGTACTTC
NA TRBD2 TRBJ2-5 TRBV7-2 CASSPGTSAETQYF TGTGCCAGCAGCCCAGGGACTAGCGCAGAGACCCAGTACTTC
once NA TRBJ2-1 TRBV28 CASSFRRAPWQFF TGTGCCAGCAGTTTCAGGAGGGCACCGTGGCAGTTCTTC
NA NA TRBJ2-3 TRBV7-9 CASSPGTSTDTQYF TGTGCCAGCAGCCCGGGGACAAGCACAGATACGCAGTATTTT
NA NA TRBJ2-7 TRBV9 CASSVQPRGGPYEQYF TGTGCCAGCAGCGTACAACCCAGGGGAGGGCCCTACGAGCAGTACTTC
NA TRBD1 TRBJ1-2 TRBV7-9 CASSLGTGSYGYTF TGTGCCAGCAGCTTAGGGACAGGGAGCTATGGCTACACCTTC
NA NA TRBJ1-3 TRBV11-2 CASSFSDSGNTIYF TGTGCCAGCAGCTTCTCAGACTCTGGAAACACCATATATTTT
NA NA TRBJ1-6 TRBV28 CASSSGGSPLHF TGTGCCAGCAGTTCGGGCGGGTCACCCCTCCACTTT
NA NA TRBJ1-1 TRBV14 CASSQAFGKNTEAFF TGTGCCAGCAGCCAAGCCTTCGGTAAGAACACTGAAGCTTTCTTT
few NA TRBJ1-2 TRBV29-1 CSVVGGDYGYTF TGCAGCGTTGTAGGGGGGGACTATGGCTACACCTTC
NA NA TRBJ1-1 TRBV11-2 CASSSDRFF TGTGCCAGCAGCTCAGACAGATTCTTT
NA NA TRBJ2-7 TRBV7-8 CASSPVAGLSYEQYF TGTGCCAGCAGCCCGGTGGCAGGCCTCTCCTACGAGCAGTACTTC
NA NA TRBJ2-6 TRBV27 CASSWGLTGANVLTF TGTGCCAGCAGTTGGGGACTTACTGGGGCCAACGTCCTGACTTTC
NA TRBD1 TRBJ2-3 TRBV13 CASSQPGQSTDTQYF TGTGCCAGCAGCCAGCCGGGACAGAGCACAGATACGCAGTATTTT
NA NA TRBJ2-7 TRBV28 CASSLIRGARYEQYF TGTGCCAGCAGTTTAATTCGGGGAGCTAGGTACGAGCAGTACTTC
NA TRBD2 TRBJ2-7 TRBV9 CASSVDPLAGALYEQYF TGTGCCAGCAGCGTAGATCCCCTAGCGGGGGCCCTCTACGAGCAGTACTTC
NA TRBD2 TRBJ2-3 TRBV5-6 CASSLASGGAGNTQYF TGTGCCAGCAGCTTAGCTAGCGGGGGGGCAGGAAATACGCAGTATTTT
NA NA TRBJ1-2 TRBV10-2 CASSAGQDPYGYTF TGCGCCAGCAGTGCGGGACAAGATCCCTATGGCTACACCTTC
NA NA TRBJ1-2 TRBV4-1 CASLPLFGSGGYTF TGCGCCAGTTTACCCCTTTTTGGGTCAGGTGGCTACACCTTC
NA TRBD1 TRBJ2-2 TRBV7-9 CASSLAKRGPNTGELFF TGTGCCAGCAGCTTAGCCAAGAGGGGGCCGAACACCGGGGAGCTGTTTTTT
NA NA TRBJ1-4 TRBV4-1 CASSYPGHTNEKLFF TGCGCCAGCAGCTATCCGGGACACACGAATGAAAAACTGTTTTTT
NA NA TRBJ1-1 TRBV18 CASSPLNLNTEAFF TGTGCCAGCTCACCACTAAATTTGAACACTGAAGCTTTCTTT